The next 25 T cell receptor beta chains were all read from a single sample in a study of blood T cell repertoires in COVID-19. Produced via immunoSEQ multiplex PCR; TCRdb's table is partial and in-frame only. Here the sample spans under 200,000 clones, around 83% being singletons. Sequenced material: peripheral blood. The receptor source for this set is a man in his forties or fifties with active or convalescent COVID-19.

The chain combines TRBV6-5 with TRBJ2-7; D might be TRBD2 (5 bases). The CDR3 contains 15 residues. CDR1 and CDR2 (germline): MNHEY, SVGAGI. V was trimmed by 5 bases and J by 2 bases, leaving 16 bases between them. The CDR3 spells CASSLARVGPYEQYF. The CDR3 DNA reads TGTGCCAGCAGTCTCGCGAGGGTAGGGCCCTACGAGCAGTACTTC.

This clone was picked up a small number of times. CDR3 region: CASSLLRGPSLGYTF. The CDR3 nucleotides read TGTGCCAGCAGCTTGCTCAGGGGACCTTCGCTCGGCTACACCTTC. The V gene is TRBV13, the J gene TRBJ1-2, with D possibly matching TRBD1 (6 bases). Deletions cut 3 bases from V and 8 bases from J, with 19 bases between. This CDR3 has 15 amino acids. The germline V gene encodes CDR1 PRHDT and CDR2 FYEKMQ (reference sequence).

J is TRBJ1-6 and V is TRBV28; D is perhaps TRBD1 (5 bases). Germline V gives CDR1 MDHEN, CDR2 SYDVKM. Trimming stripped 4 bases from V and 8 bases from J, with 9 bases between. This CDR3 has 13 residues. DNA of the CDR3: TGTGCCAGCAGTTACCAAGGGGATTCACCCCTCCACTTT. This codes for CASSYQGDSPLHF.

The chain employs TRBV7-3 and TRBJ2-3, with no clear D. The germline V gene encodes CDR1 SGHTA and CDR2 FQGTGA. Trimming cost V 5 bases and J 5 bases, with 11 bases left between them. The CDR3 spans 13 residues. The CDR3 nucleotides are TGTGCCAGCAGCGTCAAGCGTGGAGATACGCAGTATTTT. It encodes CASSVKRGDTQYF.

The V and J genes are TRBV19 and TRBJ2-1; D remains unclear. The CDR3 totals 14 residues. The germline V gene has CDR1 LNHDA and CDR2 SQIVND (reference sequence). Deletions cut 5 bases from V and 0 bases from J, with 8 bases between. In DNA, the CDR3 is TGTGCCAGTAGTTTGGCTCGCTCCTACAATGAGCAGTTCTTC. Encoded protein: CASSLARSYNEQFF.

The chain carries TRBV7-3 and TRBJ1-1, with a weak D call TRBD1 (5 bases). This CDR3 comprises 13 residues. Germline assignment: CDR1 SGHTA and CDR2 FQGTGA. The V gene lost 2 bases and the J gene lost 2 bases, with 6 bases spanning the gap. The CDR3 DNA is TGTGCCAGCAGCTTATGGACAAACACTGAAGCTTTCTTT. Residues: CASSLWTNTEAFF.

The chain employs TRBV5-4 and TRBJ2-7; TRBD1 matches 9 bases. The germline V gene encodes CDR1 SGHNT and CDR2 YYREEE (reference sequence). V lost 4 bases and J lost 4; bases outside the gene matches: 6. This CDR3 is 14 amino acids long. The DNA for the CDR3 is TGTGCCAGCAGCCCTACAGGGGGCAATTACGAGCAGTACTTC. It is translated as CASSPTGGNYEQYF.

CDR3 in amino acids: CASSQDGASGTVYEQYF. The CDR3 DNA reads TGTGCCAGCAGCCAAGATGGAGCTAGCGGGACTGTTTACGAGCAGTACTTC. J is TRBJ2-7 and V is TRBV14; 9 bases match TRBD2. Unmatched junction bases numbered 10, after V lost 0 bases and J lost 4 bases. This CDR3 is 17 amino acids long. Germline CDR1 SGHDN, CDR2 FVKESK.

This chain joins TRBV5-8 and TRBJ1-5; D is ambiguous. The CDR3 covers 15 residues. V was trimmed by 0 bases and J by 6 bases, leaving 13 bases between them. Looked up from germline, CDR1 is SGHTS and CDR2 is YDEGEE. This CDR3 reads CASSLVRERGQPQHF. The CDR3 DNA is TGTGCCAGCAGCTTGGTAAGGGAACGGGGTCAGCCCCAGCATTTT.

The chain joins TRBV19 to TRBJ1-5, with 8 bases lining up with TRBD1. Unmatched junction bases numbered 15, after V lost 7 bases and J lost 7 bases. This CDR3 region has 16 residues. Germline CDR1 and CDR2: LNHDA and SQIVND (reference sequence). The CDR3 region has the DNA TGTGCCAGTACCCCCTCAGGACAGGGCATAAACCAGCCCCAGCATTTT. As protein: CASTPSGQGINQPQHF.

The chain recombines TRBV28 with TRBJ1-2; 7 bases are a match to TRBD1. Germline V CDR1 and CDR2: MDHEN, SYDVKM. Trimming at V came to 6 bases and at J to 3 bases, leaving 4 bases not matched to a gene. The CDR3 loop spans 13 amino acids. CDR3 nucleotides: TGTGCCAGCAGCCCGGGACAGCACTATGGCTACACCTTC. As protein: CASSPGQHYGYTF.

The rearrangement uses TRBV2 and TRBJ1-4, with a possible D match to TRBD1 (6 bases). The CDR3 has 13 amino acids. V shed 7 bases and J shed 7 bases, with 13 bases lying between them. Germline V gene data show CDR1 as SNHLY and CDR2 as FYNNEI. CDR3 sequence: CASNSDRLEKLFF. The CDR3 coding sequence is TGTGCCAGCAATTCGGACAGACTTGAAAAACTGTTTTTT.

The V and J genes are TRBV10-3 and TRBJ1-5, with D tentatively TRBD1 (5 bases). V was clipped by 4 bases and J by 1 base, with 14 bases between them. Germline V gene lookup returns CDR1 ENHRY and CDR2 SYGVKD. The CDR3 length is 16 residues. The chain's CDR3 is CAISGGDGGSNQPQHF. For the CDR3, the DNA is TGTGCCATCAGTGGCGGGGACGGGGGAAGCAATCAGCCCCAGCATTTT.

V is TRBV20-1 and J is TRBJ2-1; D is perhaps TRBD2 (6 bases). V was clipped by 6 bases and J by 9 bases, with 12 bases between them. Germline loops: CDR1 DFQATT, CDR2 SNEGSKA (reference sequence). The CDR3 has 11 residues. The CDR3 region is CSAREDGEQFF. DNA of the CDR3: TGCAGTGCAAGGGAGGATGGTGAGCAGTTCTTC.

The chain has TRBV4-1 and TRBJ1-2, with D perhaps TRBD1 (6 bases). V gave up 1 base and J gave up 0 bases, with 9 bases separating them. The CDR3 has 15 residues. Germline-derived CDR1 and CDR2 are MGHRA and YSYEKL. CDR3 amino acids: CASSQAWDTNYGYTF. In DNA form, the CDR3 reads TGCGCCAGCAGCCAAGCCTGGGACACTAACTATGGCTACACCTTC.

The chain combines TRBV9 with TRBJ1-1, with TRBD1 identical over 7 bases. Trimming cost V 4 bases and J 0 bases; bases outside gene matches: 18. The V gene's germline CDR1 is SGDLS and CDR2 YYNGEE. The CDR3 sequence is 19 residues long. The CDR3 loop reads CASSLRAWNTGEMNTEAFF. The CDR3 DNA reads as TGTGCCAGCAGCCTTCGCGCCTGGAATACAGGGGAAATGAACACTGAAGCTTTCTTT.

This clone was counted only a few times. V gene TRBV6-5 combines with J gene TRBJ2-3; 11 nucleotides align to TRBD2. Losses at the gene ends were 6 bases for V and 4 bases for J; bases not matched to a gene: 3. The CDR3 covers 14 residues. The germline V gene has CDR1 MNHEY and CDR2 SVGAGI. CDR3 amino acids: CASSLAGGPDTQYF. For the CDR3, the DNA is TGTGCCAGCAGCTTAGCGGGAGGGCCAGATACGCAGTATTTT.

The chain is built from TRBV27 and TRBJ2-6; D not resolved. Germline CDR1 is MNHEY and CDR2 is SMNVEV (reference sequence). Trimming removed 1 base at V and 0 bases at J, with 7 bases between. CDR3 length: 16 amino acids. As DNA, the CDR3 is TGTGCCAGCAGTTTATATAGAGCCTCTGGGGCCAACGTCCTGACTTTC. Its protein product is CASSLYRASGANVLTF.

The chain employs TRBV25-1 and TRBJ2-2; 10 nucleotides align to TRBD1. CDR1 and CDR2 (germline): MGHDK, SYGVNS. The ends lost 6 bases at V and 4 bases at J; junction bases unmatched: 8. This CDR3 contains 16 residues. The CDR3 DNA reads TGTGCCAGCAGAAATACCGGGACAGGGGTCACCGGGGAGCTGTTTTTT. It translates to CASRNTGTGVTGELFF.

The V and J genes are TRBV2 and TRBJ2-7; no reliable D call. The CDR3 covers 12 residues. The V gene lost 8 bases and the J gene lost 1 base, with 9 bases spanning the gap. CDR1 SNHLY and CDR2 FYNNEI come from the germline V gene. CDR3 nucleotide sequence: TGTGCCAGCTCACGCGGATCCTACGAGCAGTACTTC. Translation: CASSRGSYEQYF.

V usage is TRBV19 and J usage is TRBJ1-1, with TRBD1 as a possible D gene (6 bases). This CDR3 comprises 15 residues. Germline values: CDR1 LNHDA, CDR2 SQIVND (reference sequence). The V end was cut by 5 bases, the J end by 6 bases, with 19 bases between. CDR3 loop: CASSAIQGDGSEAFF. The CDR3 bases are TGTGCCAGTAGTGCAATACAGGGAGATGGCTCTGAAGCTTTCTTT.

The V call is TRBV2, the J call TRBJ2-5; the D gene is possibly TRBD2 (5 bases). V gave up 5 bases and J gave up 2 bases, with 15 bases separating them. Germline V gives CDR1 SNHLY, CDR2 FYNNEI. This CDR3 spans 15 amino acids. The CDR3 sequence: CASSSGPTKQETQYF. CDR3 DNA: TGTGCCAGCAGTAGCGGACCAACGAAACAAGAGACCCAGTACTTC.

The chain is built from TRBV19 and TRBJ1-3; no definite D call. V was clipped by 9 bases and J by 4 bases, with 10 bases between them. Germline CDR1 reads LNHDA; CDR2 reads SQIVND (reference sequence). The CDR3 runs 12 residues. DNA for the CDR3: TGTGCCAGCCTATCGCCCGGAAACACCATATATTTT. Its protein product is CASLSPGNTIYF.

The chain links TRBV5-6 to TRBJ2-7; TRBD2 matches 12 bases. V lost 4 bases, J lost 2 bases, and 7 bases stayed unmatched. CDR3 length: 16 residues. Looked up from germline, CDR1 is SGHDT and CDR2 is YYEEEE. CDR3 sequence: CASSHFWTSGAYEQYF. The CDR3 DNA reads TGTGCCAGCAGCCATTTCTGGACTAGCGGGGCCTACGAGCAGTACTTC.

The chain is built from TRBV18 and TRBJ1-6, with 8 bases identical to TRBD1. V trimming: 6 bases; J trimming: 8 bases; junction bases outside the gene matches: 6. Germline V CDR1 and CDR2: KGHSH, LQKENI. The CDR3 runs to 14 residues. The CDR3 reads CASSRTGKDSPLHF. As DNA, the CDR3 is TGTGCCAGCTCCCGGACAGGGAAGGATTCACCCCTCCACTTT.